The clone carrying this T cell receptor beta chain was recorded a few times. Looked up from germline, CDR1 is SEHNR and CDR2 is FQNEAQ (reference sequence). There are 14 residues in the CDR3. Unmatched junction bases numbered 5, after V lost 5 bases and J lost 2 bases. PCR employed 60 Vbeta and 13 Jbeta primers. The table came from immunoSEQ multiplex PCR; TCRdb's copy has only in-frame clones and leaves some out. Of about 150,000 clones listed, 73% are singletons. The sample is drawn from a study of cytomegalovirus exposure and HLA in healthy donors. Study as a whole: As an earlier analysis found, roughly 180 million T cells yielded 117 million unique TCR beta sequences.

This sequence was found in a woman aged 18-29 years in good health and CMV-seronegative. What was sequenced was PBMCs. V gene TRBV7-9 combines with J gene TRBJ1-2; 7 positions agree with TRBD1. CDR3 protein: CASSPRQGNYGYTF. The CDR3 nucleotides are TGTGCCAGCAGCCCAAGACAGGGCAACTATGGCTACACCTTC.